This TCR beta chain was sequenced in a study of CD8+CD57+ T cells in acquired aplastic anemia. Study information: Each DNA sample taken from sorted CD4+ and CD8+ cells came to roughly 3.5 ug on average. Study-wide results and caveats: Patients and controls shared just under 30 CD8+ CDR3 sequences. No significant difference in CD8+ Simpson's diversity was found between patients and controls.

On this clonotype: The antigen is not known. Because the CDR3 is missing its conserved closing phenylalanine or tryptophan, this is likely a read error.

Germline values: CDR1 DFQATT, CDR2 SNEGSKA (reference sequence). CDR3 size: 16 residues. V shed 1 base and J 1 base; nucleotides not matched to a gene: 6. Genomic DNA served as template for TCR beta VDJ and CDR3 profiling. TCRdb redid the calling of the reads with MiXCR, one entry per CDR3 protein. The sample includes hundreds of thousands of distinct CDR3 sequences, about 56% seen only once; the top ten take less than 9.5%. The sample taken for sequencing was sorted CD4+, CD8+, or CD8+CD57+ T cells (not recorded which) from PBMCs. J is TRBJ2-2 and V is TRBV20-1; 7 bases fit TRBD1. This TCR came from a human donor with severe aplastic anemia or a healthy control (not recorded which). The CDR3 loop reads CSARVTGRENTGELFS. The CDR3 region has the DNA TGCAGTGCTAGAGTGACAGGGAGAGAGAACACCGGGGAGCTGTTTTCT.